The clone carrying this TCR beta chain came up a few times. CD45RO-negative, CCR7-selected cells formed the naive CD8 fraction, which excluded terminally differentiated effector memory CD45RA+ cells. This record belongs to a study of shared clonotypes between healthy human individuals. Repertoires were generated with immunoSEQ multiplex PCR, while TCRdb's copy carries only in-frame clones and drops some. The table includes fewer than 800,000 clones, about 90% detected once. Trimming removed 0 bases from V and 6 bases from J; junction bases left unmatched: 6. The CDR3 has 15 residues. The V gene's germline CDR1 is SGDLS and CDR2 YYNGEE.

The sequence was collected from a man under 40 in good health. This chain uses TRBV9 with TRBJ1-5, with 7 bases that match TRBD1. Sequences were obtained from naive CD8+ T cells sorted from blood. As DNA, the CDR3 is TGTGCCAGCAGCGTAGGACAGGGCGAGGGTCAGCCCCAGCATTTT. Its translation: CASSVGQGEGQPQHF.